The next 10 T cell receptor beta chains were all read from a single sample in a study of post-analysis software for immune sequencing data. Their target antigens are unknown. Included in the TCR beta cDNA libraries were unique molecular identifiers. TCRdb ran MiXCR on the PCR reads and lists one entry per CDR3 protein. The sample records 400,000 to 500,000 distinct CDR3 sequences, more than 30% being singletons. Overall study findings and caveats: TRBV segments more frequent in patients than in controls numbered about 5 and included TRBV5-6, TRBV5-1 and TRBV20-1.

Sequences were obtained from blood. The receptors come from a girl aged 2 to 10 with multiple sclerosis.

The chain combines TRBV5-1 with TRBJ2-3, with unresolved D. Trimming cost V 0 bases and J 1 base, with 12 bases left between them. Germline V gene sequence: CDR1 SGHRS, CDR2 YFSETQ. This CDR3 region has 16 residues. CDR3 nucleotide sequence: TGCGCCAGCAGCTTGGCCGGAGTGGGCCGCACAGATACGCAGTATTTT. It translates to CASSLAGVGRTDTQYF.

The chain joins TRBV27 to TRBJ1-1; D is perhaps TRBD1 (6 bases). Trimming cost V 2 bases and J 10 bases, with 14 bases left between them. CDR1 and CDR2 from the germline V gene are MNHEY and SMNVEV (reference sequence). This CDR3 is 13 amino acids long. The CDR3 sequence is CASSLTGAAGAFF. The CDR3 DNA reads TGTGCCAGCAGTTTAACGGGGGCCGCTGGAGCTTTCTTT.

This clonotype appeared a few times. The chain recombines TRBV2 with TRBJ1-2, with 7 bases aligning to TRBD1. The CDR3 is 14 amino acids. Trimming at V came to 6 bases and at J to 2 bases, leaving 6 bases not matched to a gene. CDR1 SNHLY and CDR2 FYNNEI come from the germline V gene. In DNA, the CDR3 is TGTGCCAGCAGGTTCCAGGGACAGAACTATGGCTACACCTTC. Amino acid sequence: CASRFQGQNYGYTF.

This clonotype came up many times. The chain joins TRBV20-1 to TRBJ2-3; D gene unclear. The CDR3 is 14 amino acids. The germline V gene has CDR1 DFQATT and CDR2 SNEGSKA (reference sequence). V lost 3 bases and J lost 0, with 10 bases in between. The CDR3 loop reads CSASDGSSTDTQYF. CDR3 nucleotide sequence: TGCAGTGCTAGCGATGGCTCTAGCACAGATACGCAGTATTTT.

The chain is built from TRBV12-3 or TRBV12-4 and TRBJ1-2, with TRBD1 identical over 7 bases. The trim removed 8 bases at V and 8 bases at J, leaving 5 bases unmatched. The CDR3 has 11 amino acids. For the CDR3, the DNA is TGTGCCAGCGTCTTGGACAGGGGCTACACCTTC. This encodes CASVLDRGYTF.

This clonotype was recorded many times. This sequence joins TRBV28 and TRBJ1-1; the D gene is possibly TRBD1 (5 bases). The germline V and J ends were trimmed by 4 bases and 2 bases, with 17 bases remaining between them. The germline gives CDR1 MDHEN, CDR2 SYDVKM. CDR3 length: 16 amino acids. This CDR3 reads CASSSAGRTINTEAFF. CDR3 sequence (DNA): TGTGCCAGCAGTTCTGCGGGACGGACGATTAACACTGAAGCTTTCTTT.

The gene calls are TRBV18 and TRBJ1-5; D gene uncertain. Trimming pared 3 bases from V and 1 base from J, leaving 4 bases between. This CDR3 comprises 13 residues. CDR1 KGHSH and CDR2 LQKENI come from the germline V gene. Here the CDR3 reads CASSPESNQPQHF. The DNA for the CDR3 is TGTGCCAGCTCACCGGAGAGCAATCAGCCCCAGCATTTT.

This chain uses TRBV5-6 with TRBJ2-7; D tentatively reads TRBD1 or TRBD2 (5 bases each). The CDR3 length is 17 residues. Germline assignment: CDR1 SGHDT and CDR2 YYEEEE. Trimming pared 1 base from V and 2 bases from J, leaving 19 bases between. The CDR3, as DNA: TGTGCCAGCAGCTTGCGATACCGGGACGGCTCTCCCTACGAGCAGTACTTC. It is translated as CASSLRYRDGSPYEQYF.

This clonotype came up a few times. The chain combines TRBV7-2 with TRBJ2-5; D is unclear. Germline CDR1 and CDR2: SGHTA and FQGNSA. The CDR3 extends over 11 amino acids. Trimming cost V 3 bases and J 11 bases, with 10 bases left between them. The CDR3 nucleotides read TGTGCCAGCAGCTTCCGATTGGAGCAGTACTTC. This translates into CASSFRLEQYF. Full variable domain (remainder filled in from reference TRBV7-2 and TRBJ2-5): GAGVSQSPSNKVTEKGKDVELRCDPISGHTALYWYRQSLGQGLEFLIYFQGNSAPDKSGLPSDRFSAERTGGSVSTLTIQRTQQEDSAVYLCASSFRLEQYFGPGTRLLVL.

This clonotype appeared a few times. The chain carries TRBV7-8 and TRBJ2-7; D assignment may be TRBD1 or TRBD2 (6 bases each). Trimming took 5 bases from V and 2 from J, leaving 13 bases between them. The CDR3 has 14 residues. Per germline, CDR1 SGHVS and CDR2 FQNEAQ. CDR3 protein: CASSPGRGAYEQYF. The CDR3 nucleotides read TGTGCCAGCAGCCCAGGAAGGGGGGCCTACGAGCAGTACTTC.